The 12 T cell receptor beta chains below were found in one sample sequenced in a study of T cell changes during pregnancy in multiple sclerosis. TCRdb keeps only in-frame clones here, not all; method: immunoSEQ multiplex PCR. The profile shows 20,000 or so clones, 75% to 90% of them singletons. This specimen was CD8+ T cells from peripheral blood mononuclear cells, taken in the third trimester of pregnancy. The receptor source for this set is a female donor in good health, enrolled as a control in a pregnancy study.

This CDR3 reads CASSLGQGYYGYTF. The CDR3 nucleotides read TGTGCCAGCAGTCTGGGACAGGGCTACTATGGCTACACCTTC. This chain joins TRBV27 and TRBJ1-2, with 9 positions matching TRBD1. CDR1 is MNHEY, CDR2 SMNVEV, per germline (reference sequence). With 5 bases clipped from V and 3 bases from J, the junction kept 4 bases outside the gene matches. CDR3 length: 14 amino acids.

This chain links TRBV28 with TRBJ1-2; D might be TRBD1 (5 bases). V was cut by 7 bases and J by 4 bases, with 19 bases left in between. CDR3 length equals 15 residues. Germline values: CDR1 MDHEN, CDR2 SYDVKM. This CDR3 is CASISRVSGSYGYTF. In DNA form, the CDR3 reads TGTGCCAGCATTAGCAGGGTTTCGGGTTCCTATGGCTACACCTTC.

The rearrangement joins TRBV19 to TRBJ2-1; 8 bases are shared with TRBD2. V trimming: 4 bases; J trimming: 9 bases; junction bases outside the gene matches: 8. The germline V gene encodes CDR1 LNHDA and CDR2 SQIVND (reference sequence). The CDR3 has 14 residues. CDR3 amino acids: CASSTSGGPAEQFF. The CDR3 coding sequence is TGTGCCAGTAGTACCTCGGGGGGGCCGGCTGAGCAGTTCTTC.

The chain combines TRBV14 with TRBJ2-1; D perhaps matches TRBD2 (5 bases). V dropped 0 bases and J dropped 4 bases, with 13 bases sitting between them. This CDR3 comprises 16 residues. From germline, CDR1 is SGHDN and CDR2 FVKESK. The CDR3 reads CASSQEEDDSYNEQFF. In nucleotides, the CDR3 is TGTGCCAGCAGCCAAGAGGAGGATGATTCTTACAATGAGCAGTTCTTC.

For the CDR3, the DNA is TGCGCCAGCAGCCAATCAGGGGGTTACAATCAGCCCCAGCATTTT. It yields the protein CASSQSGGYNQPQHF. This chain uses TRBV4-3 with TRBJ1-5; 7 bases match TRBD1. The germline CDR1 and CDR2 sequences are LGHNA and YSLEER. The CDR3 covers 15 residues. The ends lost 2 bases at V and 3 bases at J; junction bases unmatched: 4.

The rearrangement uses TRBV7-9 and TRBJ1-6; D remains ambiguous. Per the germline V gene, CDR1 is SEHNR and CDR2 is FQNEAQ (reference sequence). The CDR3 totals 16 residues. V gave up 5 bases and J gave up 2 bases, with 13 bases separating them. DNA for the CDR3: TGTGCCAGCAGCGGCTCCGGGGATCCCTATAATTCACCCCTCCACTTT. Translating gives CASSGSGDPYNSPLHF.

This clone was seen only once. The chain has TRBV25-1 and TRBJ2-2, with 7 nucleotides matching TRBD2. The J segment lost 6 bases and the V segment lost 1 base, leaving 2 bases of the junction unmatched. CDR1 is MGHDK, CDR2 SYGVNS, per germline. There are 14 residues in the CDR3. The CDR3 bases are TGTGCCAGCAGTGAATTGGGGAGGGCCGGGGAGCTGTTTTTT. Translation gives CASSELGRAGELFF.

This chain uses TRBV10-3 with TRBJ1-1, with 8 bases lining up with TRBD1. Germline V gene sequence: CDR1 ENHRY, CDR2 SYGVKD. Trimming took 10 bases from V and 1 from J; bases not matched to a gene: 5. This CDR3 region has 13 residues. CDR3 bases: TGTGCCACTGCCGGGACAGGGAACACTGAAGCTTTCTTT. Amino acids: CATAGTGNTEAFF.

The rearrangement links TRBV27 to TRBJ1-1, with 7 bases that match TRBD1. The CDR3 is 15 amino acids. V dropped 1 base and J dropped 1; count of bases not matched to a gene: 3. Germline loops: CDR1 MNHEY, CDR2 SMNVEV (reference sequence). The CDR3 region has the DNA TGTGCCAGCAGTTTATATCAGGGGGAGAACACTGAAGCTTTCTTT. Protein sequence: CASSLYQGENTEAFF.

The V and J genes are TRBV9 and TRBJ1-6, with 7 bases identical to TRBD1. The germline gives CDR1 SGDLS, CDR2 YYNGEE. CDR3 size: 14 residues. Germline trimming cut 2 bases from V and 7 bases from J; bases unmatched to any gene: 3. The CDR3: CASSVQGGNSPLHF. In DNA, the CDR3 is TGTGCCAGCAGCGTCCAGGGGGGAAATTCACCCCTCCACTTT.

This chain's CDR3 is CASSNLLAGASYEQYF. CDR3 DNA sequence: TGTGCCAGCAGCAACCTTCTAGCGGGGGCTTCCTACGAGCAGTACTTC. The rearrangement links TRBV2 to TRBJ2-7; 10 nucleotides agree with TRBD2. V gave up 6 bases and J gave up 1 base; unmatched junction bases: 9. Germline V lookup: CDR1 SNHLY, CDR2 FYNNEI. CDR3 length: 16 residues.

V usage is TRBV20-1 and J usage is TRBJ1-1; D gene uncertain. Germline V gene lookup returns CDR1 DFQATT and CDR2 SNEGSKA (reference sequence). Trimming stripped 2 bases from V and 6 bases from J, with 7 bases between. The CDR3 sequence is 11 residues long. The CDR3 coding sequence is TGCAGTGCTAGAAGGACTTCTGAAGCTTTCTTT. This encodes CSARRTSEAFF.